This T cell receptor (beta chain) was recorded in a study of breast tumors, draining lymph nodes, adjacent tissues. V was pared by 5 bases and J by 6 bases, with 14 bases between. The CDR3 is 13 residues long. General observations from the study: Data only fit, rather than demonstrated, lymph node origin of most tumor T cells. Compared with basal-like, luminal-like tumors shared significantly more repertoire with nontumor tissue. Findings are consistent with lymph node origin and intratumoral expansion of most tumor T cells.

This clonotype was counted at least ten times. Its target is unknown. Samples came from axillary lymph nodes draining the breast cancer. TCRdb reprocessed the multiplex PCR reads via MiXCR and lists one record per CDR3 protein. The table lists 150,000 to 200,000 distinct CDR3 sequences, around 33% of them singletons. The V and J genes are TRBV12-3 or TRBV12-4 and TRBJ2-7; weak D call: TRBD1 (5 bases). The specimen was axillary lymph node tissue. This TCR derives from a female donor with breast cancer. Some clones in this sample may be carry-over from other donors' samples. Here the CDR3 reads CASSRMTVAEQYF. CDR3 bases: TGTGCCAGCAGTCGCATGACAGTGGCCGAGCAGTACTTC.